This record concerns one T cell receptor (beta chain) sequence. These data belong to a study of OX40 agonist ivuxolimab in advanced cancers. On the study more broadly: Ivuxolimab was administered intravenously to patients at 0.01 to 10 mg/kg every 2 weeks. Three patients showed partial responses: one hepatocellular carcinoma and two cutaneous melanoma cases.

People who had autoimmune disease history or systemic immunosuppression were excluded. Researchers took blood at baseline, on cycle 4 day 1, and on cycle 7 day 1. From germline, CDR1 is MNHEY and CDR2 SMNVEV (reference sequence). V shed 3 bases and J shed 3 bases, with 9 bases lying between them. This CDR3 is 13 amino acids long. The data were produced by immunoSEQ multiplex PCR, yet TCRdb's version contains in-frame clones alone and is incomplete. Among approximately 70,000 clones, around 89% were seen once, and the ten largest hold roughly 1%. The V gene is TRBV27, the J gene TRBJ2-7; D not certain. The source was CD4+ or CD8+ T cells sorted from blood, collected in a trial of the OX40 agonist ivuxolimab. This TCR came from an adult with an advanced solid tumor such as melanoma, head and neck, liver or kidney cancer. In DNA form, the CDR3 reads TGTGCCAGCAGTTTTGGCAGAAACTACGAGCAGTACTTC. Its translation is CASSFGRNYEQYF.